A single sample gave rise to the 8 T cell receptor beta chains below, sequenced in a study of cytomegalovirus exposure and HLA in healthy donors. Use of 60 Vbeta and 13 Jbeta primers characterized the PCR. Method: immunoSEQ multiplex PCR; TCRdb's copy keeps in-frame clones and lacks some. The sample records 63,000 or so clones, around 70% being singletons. The sequencing sample was made of PBMCs. Receptor source: a woman aged 25 to 39 in good health and CMV-seropositive.

V usage is TRBV25-1 and J usage is TRBJ1-1; the D is unclear. The germline V and J ends were trimmed by 7 bases and 0 bases, with 9 bases remaining between them. Germline V lookup: CDR1 MGHDK, CDR2 SYGVNS. CDR3 length: 13 amino acids. CDR3 loop: CASNGPMNTEAFF. In DNA, the CDR3 is TGTGCCAGCAATGGGCCTATGAACACTGAAGCTTTCTTT.

In DNA, the CDR3 is TGCGCCAGCAGTGCGACAGGGGACTATGGCTACACCTTC. It translates to CASSATGDYGYTF. The V and J genes are TRBV10-1 and TRBJ1-2; 8 positions agree with TRBD1. The length of the CDR3 is 13 residues. V was pared by 4 bases and J by 3 bases, with 1 base of the junction left unmatched. Germline CDR1 WNHNN, CDR2 SYGVQD (reference sequence).

The chain joins TRBV9 to TRBJ1-4; D is perhaps TRBD1 (5 bases). V lost 2 bases and J 4 bases, leaving 15 bases between the germline ends. The CDR3 length is 16 residues. Per germline, CDR1 SGDLS and CDR2 YYNGEE. The CDR3 loop reads CASSVGGAHGNEKLFF. The DNA for the CDR3 is TGTGCCAGCAGCGTGGGAGGGGCACATGGTAATGAAAAACTGTTTTTT. The whole variable domain, filled in from reference TRBV9 and TRBJ1-4, reads DSGVTQTPKHLITATGQRVTLRCSPRSGDLSVYWYQQSLDQGLQFLIQYYNGEERAKGNILERFSAQQFPDLHSELNLSSLELGDSALYFCASSVGGAHGNEKLFFGSGTQLSVL.

The CDR3 reads CASGLTGSSYNEQFF. The CDR3 DNA sequence: TGTGCTAGTGGTTTGACGGGAAGCTCCTACAATGAGCAGTTCTTC. J is TRBJ2-1 and V is TRBV12-5, with a possible D match to TRBD2 (5 bases). The CDR3 length is 15 residues. Germline V lookup: CDR1 LGHNT, CDR2 FRNRAP. V lost 2 bases and J lost 0, with 8 bases in between.

The CDR3 nucleotides are TGTGCCAGCAGCCGAACCACTAGCGGGACCACAGATACGCAGTATTTT. Translated, it gives CASSRTTSGTTDTQYF. The gene calls are TRBV28 and TRBJ2-3, with TRBD2 matching 10 bases. This CDR3 region has 16 residues. Trimming took 6 bases from V and 2 from J; bases not matched to a gene: 8. The V gene's germline CDR1 is MDHEN and CDR2 SYDVKM.

The V gene is TRBV28, the J gene TRBJ1-2, with D perhaps TRBD1 (5 bases). The CDR3 runs 15 residues. Germline lookup yields CDR1 MDHEN and CDR2 SYDVKM. Trimming removed 2 bases from V and 6 bases from J, with 16 bases in between. The DNA for the CDR3 is TGTGCCAGCAGTTTAGGATCAGGGAACACGAATGGCTACACCTTC. This encodes CASSLGSGNTNGYTF.

This clone has a single count. V usage is TRBV10-3 and J usage is TRBJ2-1, with 9 bases lining up with TRBD1. The V gene end was trimmed by 11 bases and the J gene end by 4 bases; junction bases not matched to a gene: 6. The V gene's germline CDR1 is ENHRY and CDR2 SYGVKD. The CDR3 has 13 residues. CDR3 nucleotide sequence: TGTGCCTCCTCGGGACAGGGTTACAATGAGCAGTTCTTC. Translation gives CASSGQGYNEQFF.

This clone was observed a handful of times. The gene calls are TRBV6-1 and TRBJ2-1, with D unresolved. The CDR3 length is 13 residues. The V end was cut by 7 bases, the J end by 2 bases, with 9 bases between. Per the germline V gene, CDR1 is MNHNS and CDR2 is SASEGT. The CDR3 bases are TGTGCCAGCAACATACAAACCTACAATGAGCAGTTCTTC. Its translation: CASNIQTYNEQFF.